The clone carrying this TCR beta chain has a handful of counts. Its antigen is as yet unknown. This table comes from immunoSEQ multiplex PCR, and its TCRdb copy is limited to in-frame clones, with some not included. The profile shows 75,000 to 80,000 clones, just over 90% of them singletons. From germline, CDR1 is LNHDA and CDR2 SQIVND (reference sequence). V gave up 7 bases and J gave up 0 bases, with 13 bases separating them. The CDR3 sequence is 15 residues long. The sequenced cases were selected for having the highest brain T cell transcript signatures. At least one anti-epileptic drug was given before surgery. This entry belongs to a study of brain T cells in children with intractable seizures. Study findings and constraints: Pre-surgery blood may have been undersampled, hiding some clones.

This chain links TRBV19 with TRBJ1-5; D gene uncertain. Sequenced material: peripheral blood, taken at surgery. This TCR was recovered from a boy under three years old with tuberous sclerosis and intractable seizures. CDR3 nucleotide sequence: TGTGCCAGTAACCCGGTTCTTTATAGCAATCAGCCCCAGCATTTT. This sequence encodes CASNPVLYSNQPQHF. Drawing the rest from reference TRBV19 and TRBJ1-5, the complete variable domain is DGGITQSPKYLFRKEGQNVTLSCEQNLNHDAMYWYRQDPGQGLRLIYYSQIVNDFQKGDIAEGYSVSREKKESFPLTVTSAQKNPTAFYLCASNPVLYSNQPQHFGDGTRLSIL.